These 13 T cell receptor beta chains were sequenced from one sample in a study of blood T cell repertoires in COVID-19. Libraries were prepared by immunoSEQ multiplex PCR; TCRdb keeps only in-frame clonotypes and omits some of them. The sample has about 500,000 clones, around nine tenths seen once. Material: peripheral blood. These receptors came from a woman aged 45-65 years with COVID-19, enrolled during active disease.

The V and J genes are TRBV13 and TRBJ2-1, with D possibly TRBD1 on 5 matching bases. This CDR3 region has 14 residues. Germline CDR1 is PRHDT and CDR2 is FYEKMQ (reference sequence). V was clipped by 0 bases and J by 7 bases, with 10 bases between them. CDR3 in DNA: TGTGCCAGCAGCTTAGGGGCAGGGTCGAATGAGCAGTTCTTC. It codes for CASSLGAGSNEQFF.

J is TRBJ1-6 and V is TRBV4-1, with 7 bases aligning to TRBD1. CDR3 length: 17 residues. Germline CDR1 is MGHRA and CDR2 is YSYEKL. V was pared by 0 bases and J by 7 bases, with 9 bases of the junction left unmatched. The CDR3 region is CASSQDGNRGSNSPLHF. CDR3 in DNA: TGCGCCAGCAGCCAAGATGGGAACAGGGGCTCGAATTCACCCCTCCACTTT.

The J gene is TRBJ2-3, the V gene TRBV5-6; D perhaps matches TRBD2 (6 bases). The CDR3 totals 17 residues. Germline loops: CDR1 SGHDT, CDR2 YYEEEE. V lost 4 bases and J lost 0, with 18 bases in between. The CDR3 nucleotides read TGTGCCAGCAGCCTCATGCCCGGGGGTGCTAGCACAGATACGCAGTATTTT. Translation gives CASSLMPGGASTDTQYF.

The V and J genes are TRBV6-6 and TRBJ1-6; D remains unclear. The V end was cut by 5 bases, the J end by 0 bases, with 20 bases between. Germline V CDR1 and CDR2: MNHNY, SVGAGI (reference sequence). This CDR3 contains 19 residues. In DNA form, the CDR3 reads TGTGCCAGCAGTCTAAGATCAGATGTGGGCAGCTCCTATAATTCACCCCTCCACTTT. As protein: CASSLRSDVGSSYNSPLHF.

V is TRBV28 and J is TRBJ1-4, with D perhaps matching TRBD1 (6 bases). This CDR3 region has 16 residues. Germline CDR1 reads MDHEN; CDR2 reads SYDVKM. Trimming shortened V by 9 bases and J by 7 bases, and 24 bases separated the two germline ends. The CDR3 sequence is CASRPGQTRGSEKLFF. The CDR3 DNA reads TGTGCCAGTCGACCGGGACAAACCCGAGGAAGTGAAAAACTGTTTTTT. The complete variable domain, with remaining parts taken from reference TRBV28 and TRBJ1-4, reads DVKVTQSSRYLVKRTGEKVFLECVQDMDHENMFWYRQDPGLGLRLIYFSYDVKMKEKGDIPEGYSVSREKKERFSLILESASTNQTSMYLCASRPGQTRGSEKLFFGSGTQLSVL.

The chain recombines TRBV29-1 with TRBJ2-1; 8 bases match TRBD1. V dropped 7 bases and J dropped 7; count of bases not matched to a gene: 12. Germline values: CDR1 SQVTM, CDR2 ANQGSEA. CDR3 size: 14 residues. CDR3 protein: CSAARQGKGNEQFF. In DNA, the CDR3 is TGCAGCGCAGCAAGACAGGGGAAAGGGAATGAGCAGTTCTTC.

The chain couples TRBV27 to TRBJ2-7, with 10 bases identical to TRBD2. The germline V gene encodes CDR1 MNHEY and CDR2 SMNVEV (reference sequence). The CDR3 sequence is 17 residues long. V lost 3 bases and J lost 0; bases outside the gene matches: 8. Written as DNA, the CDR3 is TGTGCCAGCAGTTTTTCCCTAGCGGGGGTTAGCTCCTACGAGCAGTACTTC. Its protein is CASSFSLAGVSSYEQYF.

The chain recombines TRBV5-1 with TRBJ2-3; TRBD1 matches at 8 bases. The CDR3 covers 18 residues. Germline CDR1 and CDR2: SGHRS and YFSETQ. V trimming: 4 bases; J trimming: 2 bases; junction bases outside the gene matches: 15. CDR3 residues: CASSPNRKTGGNTDTQYF. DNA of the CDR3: TGCGCCAGCAGCCCTAACCGAAAAACAGGGGGAAACACAGATACGCAGTATTTT.

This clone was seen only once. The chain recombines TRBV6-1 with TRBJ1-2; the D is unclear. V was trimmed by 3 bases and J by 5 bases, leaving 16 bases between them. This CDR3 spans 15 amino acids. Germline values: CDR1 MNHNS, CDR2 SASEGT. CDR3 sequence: CASSDTSTGKYGYTF. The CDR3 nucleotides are TGTGCCAGCAGTGACACCAGCACGGGAAAATATGGCTACACCTTC.

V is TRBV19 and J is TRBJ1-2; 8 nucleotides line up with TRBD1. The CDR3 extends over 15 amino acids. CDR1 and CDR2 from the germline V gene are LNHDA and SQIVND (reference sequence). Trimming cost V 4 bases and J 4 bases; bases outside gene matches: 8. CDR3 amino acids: CASSTPGTGAYGYTF. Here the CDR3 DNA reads TGTGCCAGTAGTACCCCCGGGACAGGAGCCTATGGCTACACCTTC.

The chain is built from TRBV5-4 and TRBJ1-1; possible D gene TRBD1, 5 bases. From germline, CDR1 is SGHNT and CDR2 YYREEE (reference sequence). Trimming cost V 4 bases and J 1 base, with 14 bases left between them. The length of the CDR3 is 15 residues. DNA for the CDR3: TGTGCCAGCAGCAAACCGGACACAGAGAACACTGAAGCTTTCTTT. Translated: CASSKPDTENTEAFF.

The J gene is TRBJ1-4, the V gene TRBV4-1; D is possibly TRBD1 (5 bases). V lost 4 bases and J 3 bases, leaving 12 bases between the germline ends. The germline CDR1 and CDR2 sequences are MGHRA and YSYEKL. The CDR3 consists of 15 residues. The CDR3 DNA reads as TGCGCCAGCAGCCCGCTGGGACTACCTAATGAAAAACTGTTTTTT. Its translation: CASSPLGLPNEKLFF.

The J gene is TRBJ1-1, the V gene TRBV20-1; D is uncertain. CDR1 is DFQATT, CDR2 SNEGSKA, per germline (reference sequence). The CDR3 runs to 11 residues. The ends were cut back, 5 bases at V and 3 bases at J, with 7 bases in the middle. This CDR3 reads CSAPADTEAFF. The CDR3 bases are TGCAGTGCTCCGGCGGACACTGAAGCTTTCTTT.